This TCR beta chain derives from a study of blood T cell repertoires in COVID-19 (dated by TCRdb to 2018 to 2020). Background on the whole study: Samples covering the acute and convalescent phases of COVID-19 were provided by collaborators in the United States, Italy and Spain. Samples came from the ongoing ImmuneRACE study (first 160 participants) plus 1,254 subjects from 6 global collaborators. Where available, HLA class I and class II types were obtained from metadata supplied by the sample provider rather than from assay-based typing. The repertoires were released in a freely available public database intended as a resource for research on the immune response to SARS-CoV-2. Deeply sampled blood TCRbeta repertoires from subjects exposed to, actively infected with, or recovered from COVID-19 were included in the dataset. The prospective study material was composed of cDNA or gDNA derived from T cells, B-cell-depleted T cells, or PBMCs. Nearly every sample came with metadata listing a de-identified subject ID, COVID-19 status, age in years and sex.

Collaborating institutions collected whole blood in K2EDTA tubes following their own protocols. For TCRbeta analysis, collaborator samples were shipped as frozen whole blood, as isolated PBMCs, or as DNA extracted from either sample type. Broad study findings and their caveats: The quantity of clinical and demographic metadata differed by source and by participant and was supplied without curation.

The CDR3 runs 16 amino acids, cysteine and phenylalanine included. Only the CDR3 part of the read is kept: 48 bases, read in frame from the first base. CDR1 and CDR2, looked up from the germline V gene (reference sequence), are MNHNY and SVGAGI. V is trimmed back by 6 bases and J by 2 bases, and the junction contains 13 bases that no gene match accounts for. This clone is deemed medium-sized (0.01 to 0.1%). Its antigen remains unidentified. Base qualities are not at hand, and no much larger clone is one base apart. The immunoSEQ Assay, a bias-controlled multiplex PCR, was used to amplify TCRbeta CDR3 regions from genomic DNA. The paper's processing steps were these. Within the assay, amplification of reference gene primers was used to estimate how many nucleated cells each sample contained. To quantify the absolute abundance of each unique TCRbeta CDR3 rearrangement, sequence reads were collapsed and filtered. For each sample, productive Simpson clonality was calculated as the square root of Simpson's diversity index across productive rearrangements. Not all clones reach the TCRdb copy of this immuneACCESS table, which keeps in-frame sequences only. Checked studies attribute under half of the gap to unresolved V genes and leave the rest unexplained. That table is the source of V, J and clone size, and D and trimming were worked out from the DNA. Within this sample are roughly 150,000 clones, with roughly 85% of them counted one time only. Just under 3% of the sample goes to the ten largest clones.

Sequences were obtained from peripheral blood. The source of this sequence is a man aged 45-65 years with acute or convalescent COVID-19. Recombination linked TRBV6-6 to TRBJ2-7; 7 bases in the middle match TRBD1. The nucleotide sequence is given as TGTGCCAGCAGCCCGTGGGGGACAGAAATAACCTACGAGCAGTACTTC. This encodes CASSPWGTEITYEQYF.